What follows describes a single T cell receptor beta chain. Which antigen it targets is not known. Per-base qualities were not stored, and no clone one base away is much larger. For this chain, trimming is 5 bases at the V end and 11 bases at the J end, and the number of junction bases without a gene match is 17. CDR1 and CDR2 were assigned from the germline V gene as SGHTA and FQGTGA. The CDR3 starts with the cysteine, ends with the phenylalanine, and has 15 residues. The kept DNA is CDR3 alone, 45 bases in frame from the first base. In Seattle, one collaborating source enrolled patients while the infection was active and tracked those patients longitudinally over the course of disease. Whole blood was collected in K2EDTA tubes by collaborating institutions according to the institutions' own protocols. For TCRbeta analysis, collaborators shipped samples in one of three forms: frozen whole blood, isolated PBMCs, or DNA extracted from either of those sample types.

TCRbeta CDR3 regions were amplified from genomic DNA by means of the immunoSEQ Assay, a bias-controlled multiplex PCR. Concerning the study's data processing: Nucleated cell counts per sample were estimated from amplification of reference gene primers within the assay. Sequence reads were collapsed and filtered to measure the absolute abundance of every unique TCRbeta CDR3 rearrangement. For each sample, productive Simpson clonality was calculated by taking the square root of Simpson's diversity index across productive rearrangements. TCRdb took over this immuneACCESS table, retaining in-frame rearrangements with V and J assigned. Such tables are incomplete; in checked studies, under half of the missing clones stem from an unresolved V gene, and the remainder is unexplained. V, J and clone size derive from that table, while D and trimming were established from the DNA sequence. This sample comprises 300,000 to 400,000 clones, around 87% of them detected only once. Under 6.5% of the sample is held by the ten biggest clonotypes.

The data derive from a study of blood T cell repertoires in COVID-19 (dated by TCRdb to 2018 to 2021). For context, the study as a whole: Samples from collaborators originated in the United States, Italy and Spain and spanned both the acute and convalescent phases of COVID-19. The prospective study material was composed of cDNA or gDNA derived from T cells, B-cell-depleted T cells, or PBMCs. Subjects who had been exposed to COVID-19, were actively infected with it, or had recovered from it provided the deeply sampled blood TCRbeta repertoires that made up the dataset. A freely available public database, intended as a resource for researchers studying the immune response to SARS-CoV-2, is where the repertoires were released. The samples were drawn from two sources: the first 160 participants of the ongoing ImmuneRACE study, and 1,254 subjects contributed by 6 global collaborators. A de-identified subject ID, COVID-19 status, age in years and sex were almost always included in the sample metadata. Where HLA class I and class II types were available, the types were taken from metadata supplied by the sample provider, not from assay-based typing.

The investigation overall reported the following: Clinical and demographic metadata were provided uncurated, with the amount varying by source and participant.

The chain couples TRBV7-3 to TRBJ1-1; 7 bases in the junction line up with TRBD1. Input material: peripheral blood. The TCR sequence derives from a woman aged 45-59 years with COVID-19, enrolled during active disease. The DNA is TGTGCCAGCAGCCTCGACCGAGGGACAGTCCTCAACGCTTTCTTT. Translated, it reads CASSLDRGTVLNAFF.